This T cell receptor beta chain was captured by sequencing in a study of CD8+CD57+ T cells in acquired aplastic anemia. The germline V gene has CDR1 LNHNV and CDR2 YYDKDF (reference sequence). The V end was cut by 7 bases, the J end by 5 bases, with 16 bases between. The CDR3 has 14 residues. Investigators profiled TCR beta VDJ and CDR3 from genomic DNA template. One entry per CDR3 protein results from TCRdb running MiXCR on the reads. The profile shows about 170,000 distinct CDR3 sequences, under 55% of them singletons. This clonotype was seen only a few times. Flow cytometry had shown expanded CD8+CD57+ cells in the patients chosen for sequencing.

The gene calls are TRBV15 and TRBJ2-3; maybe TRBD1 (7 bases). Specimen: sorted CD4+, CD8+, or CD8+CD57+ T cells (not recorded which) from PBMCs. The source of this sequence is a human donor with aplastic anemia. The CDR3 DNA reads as TGTGCCACCACAGTAGCAGGGGGAGGAGATACGCAGTATTTT. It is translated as CATTVAGGGDTQYF.